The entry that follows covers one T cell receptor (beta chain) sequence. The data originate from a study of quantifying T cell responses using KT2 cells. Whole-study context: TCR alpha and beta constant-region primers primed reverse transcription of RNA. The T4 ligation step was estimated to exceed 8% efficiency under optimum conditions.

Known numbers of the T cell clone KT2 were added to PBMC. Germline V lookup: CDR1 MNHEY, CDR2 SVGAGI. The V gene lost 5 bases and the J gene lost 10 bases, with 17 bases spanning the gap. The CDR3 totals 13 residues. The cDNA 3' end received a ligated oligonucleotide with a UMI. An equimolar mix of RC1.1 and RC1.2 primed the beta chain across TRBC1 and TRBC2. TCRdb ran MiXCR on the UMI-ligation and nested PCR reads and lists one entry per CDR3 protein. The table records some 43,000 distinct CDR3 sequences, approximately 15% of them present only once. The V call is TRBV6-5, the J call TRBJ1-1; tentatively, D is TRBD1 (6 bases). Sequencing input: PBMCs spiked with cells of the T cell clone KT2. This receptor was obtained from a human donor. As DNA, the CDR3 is TGTGCCAGCAGTACCCTCGGGGGCACCGGAGCTTTCTTT. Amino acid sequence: CASSTLGGTGAFF.